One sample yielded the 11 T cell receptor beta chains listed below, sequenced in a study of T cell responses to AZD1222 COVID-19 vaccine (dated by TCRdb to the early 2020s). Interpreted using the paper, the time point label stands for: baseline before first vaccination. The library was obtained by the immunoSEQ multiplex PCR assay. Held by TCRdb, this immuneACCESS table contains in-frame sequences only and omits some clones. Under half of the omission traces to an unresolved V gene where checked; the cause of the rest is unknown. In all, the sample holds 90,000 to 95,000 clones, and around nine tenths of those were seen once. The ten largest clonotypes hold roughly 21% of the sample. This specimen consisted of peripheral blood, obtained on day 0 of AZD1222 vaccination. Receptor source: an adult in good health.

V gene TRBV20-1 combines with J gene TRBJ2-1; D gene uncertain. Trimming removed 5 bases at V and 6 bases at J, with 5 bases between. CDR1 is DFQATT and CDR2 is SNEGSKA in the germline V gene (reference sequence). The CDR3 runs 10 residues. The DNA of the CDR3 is TGCAGTGCTCCTCTCAATGAGCAGTTCTTC. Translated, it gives CSAPLNEQFF.

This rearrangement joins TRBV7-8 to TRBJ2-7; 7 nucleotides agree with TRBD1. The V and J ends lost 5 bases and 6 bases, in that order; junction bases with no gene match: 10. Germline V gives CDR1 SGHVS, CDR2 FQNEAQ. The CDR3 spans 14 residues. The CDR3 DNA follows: TGTGCCAGCAGCCCTGGGACAGCTACGGGCGAGCAGTACTTC. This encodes CASSPGTATGEQYF. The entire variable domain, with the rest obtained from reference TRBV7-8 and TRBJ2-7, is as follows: GAGVSQSPRYKVAKRGQDVALRCDPISGHVSLFWYQQALGQGPEFLTYFQNEAQLDKSGLPSDRFFAERPEGSVSTLKIQRTQQEDSAVYLCASSPGTATGEQYFGPGTRLTVT.

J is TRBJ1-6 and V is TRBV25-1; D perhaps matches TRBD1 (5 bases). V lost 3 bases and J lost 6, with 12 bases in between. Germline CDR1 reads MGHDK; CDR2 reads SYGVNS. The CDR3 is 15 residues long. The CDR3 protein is CASSDSTASNSPLHF. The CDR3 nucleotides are TGTGCCAGCAGTGACTCGACAGCCAGTAATTCACCCCTCCACTTT. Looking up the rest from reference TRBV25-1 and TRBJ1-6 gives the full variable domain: EADIYQTPRYLVIGTGKKITLECSQTMGHDKMYWYQQDPGMELHLIHYSYGVNSTEKGDLSSESTVSRIRTEHFPLTLESARPSHTSQYLCASSDSTASNSPLHFGNGTRLTVT.

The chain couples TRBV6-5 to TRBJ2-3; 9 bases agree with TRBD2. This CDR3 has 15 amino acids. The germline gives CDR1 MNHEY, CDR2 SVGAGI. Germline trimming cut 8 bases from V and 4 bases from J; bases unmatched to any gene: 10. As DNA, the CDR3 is TGTGCCAGCTCCCTAGGGGCTAGCGGGGCAGATACGCAGTATTTT. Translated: CASSLGASGADTQYF.

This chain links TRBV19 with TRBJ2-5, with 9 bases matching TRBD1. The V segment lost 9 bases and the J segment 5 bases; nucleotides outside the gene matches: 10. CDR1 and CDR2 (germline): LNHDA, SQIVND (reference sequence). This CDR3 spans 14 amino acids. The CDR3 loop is CASSPGTGKETQYF. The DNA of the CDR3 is TGTGCCAGCTCACCCGGGACAGGGAAGGAGACCCAGTACTTC.

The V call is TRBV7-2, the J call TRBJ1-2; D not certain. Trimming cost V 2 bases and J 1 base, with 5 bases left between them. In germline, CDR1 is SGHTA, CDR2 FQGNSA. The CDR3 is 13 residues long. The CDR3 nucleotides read TGTGCCAGCAGCTTATACAATAACTATGGCTACACCTTC. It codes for CASSLYNNYGYTF.

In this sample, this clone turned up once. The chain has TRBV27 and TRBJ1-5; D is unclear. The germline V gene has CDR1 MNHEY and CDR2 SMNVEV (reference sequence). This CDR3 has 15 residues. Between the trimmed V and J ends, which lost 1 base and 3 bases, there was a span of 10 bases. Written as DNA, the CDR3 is TGTGCCAGCAGTTTATTTTCGGGGATCAATCAGCCCCAGCATTTT. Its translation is CASSLFSGINQPQHF.

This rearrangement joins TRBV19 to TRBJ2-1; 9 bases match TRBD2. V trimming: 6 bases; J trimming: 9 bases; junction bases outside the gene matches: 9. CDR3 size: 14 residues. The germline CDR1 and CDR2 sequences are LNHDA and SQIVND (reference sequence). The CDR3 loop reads CASRDSGSSGEQFF. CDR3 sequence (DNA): TGTGCCAGTAGGGATAGCGGGAGTTCTGGTGAGCAGTTCTTC.

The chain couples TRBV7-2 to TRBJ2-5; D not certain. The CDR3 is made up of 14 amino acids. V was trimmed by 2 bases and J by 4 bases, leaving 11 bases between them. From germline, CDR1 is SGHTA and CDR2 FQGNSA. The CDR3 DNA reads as TGTGCCAGCAGCTTACTCCCAGTACCAGAGACCCAGTACTTC. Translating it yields CASSLLPVPETQYF.

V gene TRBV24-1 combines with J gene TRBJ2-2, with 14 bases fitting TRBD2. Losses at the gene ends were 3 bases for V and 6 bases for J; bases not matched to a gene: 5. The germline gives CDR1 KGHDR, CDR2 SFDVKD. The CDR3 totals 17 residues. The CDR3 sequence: CATSDHGLAGGPGELFF. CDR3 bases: TGTGCCACCAGTGATCACGGACTAGCGGGAGGTCCCGGGGAGCTGTTTTTT.

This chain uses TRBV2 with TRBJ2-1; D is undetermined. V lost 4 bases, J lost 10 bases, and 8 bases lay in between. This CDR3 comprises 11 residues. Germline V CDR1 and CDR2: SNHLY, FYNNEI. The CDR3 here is CASSVLGEQFF. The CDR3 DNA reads TGTGCCAGCAGTGTTTTGGGGGAGCAGTTCTTC.